A selection of T cell receptor beta chains follows, all from one sample in a study of vaccination and CD4 T cells after COVID-19. Each CDR3 protein is one row after TCRdb ran MiXCR on the PCR reads. Of more than 35,000 distinct CDR3 sequences in the sample, around 39% were seen once. Source: CD4+ T cells from blood, taken about 7 months after SARS-CoV-2 vaccination. The source of these receptors is a human donor who had recovered from COVID-19. Both conserved end residues are part of each CDR3. D genes are given only for firm matches. The size field is filled for only some rows; it gives once, few, many or a size class.

d_gene	v_gene	abundance	j_gene	CDR3aa	CDR3nt
-	TRBV20-1	few	TRBJ2-5	CSARAVGALETQYF	TGCAGTGCTAGAGCCGTGGGGGCTCTGGAGACCCAGTACTTC
-	TRBV28	-	TRBJ2-7	CASSLRGTTYEQYF	TGTGCCAGCAGTTTAAGAGGTACAACCTACGAGCAGTACTTC
-	TRBV6-5	-	TRBJ2-5	CASSSHLAGQETQYF	TGTGCCAGCAGTTCCCATTTAGCAGGGCAAGAGACCCAGTACTTC
TRBD1	TRBV12-3/TRBV12-4	-	TRBJ2-3	CASSPGTGADTQYF	TGTGCCAGCAGTCCGGGGACAGGGGCGGATACGCAGTATTTT
TRBD2	TRBV7-2	-	TRBJ2-7	CASSFSWLAGVGEQYF	TGTGCCAGCAGCTTCAGTTGGCTAGCGGGAGTGGGTGAGCAGTACTTC
TRBD1	TRBV19	few	TRBJ2-7	CAGAGTVNYEQYF	TGTGCGGGGGCCGGGACAGTGAACTACGAGCAGTACTTC
-	TRBV7-6	few	TRBJ1-5	CASSHRQPRDRRGNQPQHF	TGTGCCAGCAGCCACCGCCAGCCCAGGGACCGGAGGGGCAATCAGCCCCAGCATTTT
TRBD2	TRBV6-1	-	TRBJ2-3	CASRRTSATDTQYF	TGTGCCAGCAGAAGGACTAGCGCCACAGATACGCAGTATTTT
-	TRBV6-2/TRBV6-3	-	TRBJ2-1	CASREGGAGDEQFF	TGTGCCAGCAGGGAAGGGGGCGCGGGAGATGAGCAGTTCTTC
TRBD2	TRBV6-5	-	TRBJ2-7	CASSYSKDGGSTYEQYF	TGTGCCAGCAGTTACTCGAAAGATGGCGGGAGCACCTACGAGCAGTACTTC
TRBD2	TRBV27	few	TRBJ2-1	CASSSPSGAYNEQFF	TGTGCCAGCAGTTCCCCCAGCGGGGCTTACAATGAGCAGTTCTTC
TRBD2	TRBV6-4	-	TRBJ2-7	CASDLNGLAGEHSSYEQYF	TGTGCCAGCGACCTCAACGGTCTAGCGGGAGAACACAGCTCCTACGAGCAGTACTTC
-	TRBV27	-	TRBJ1-2	CASSFNRAYGYTF	TGTGCCAGCAGTTTTAACAGGGCCTATGGCTACACCTTC
-	TRBV7-2	-	TRBJ2-3	CASSSLTGTDTQYF	TGTGCCAGCTCAAGCCTAACAGGCACAGATACGCAGTATTTT
TRBD2	TRBV5-1	-	TRBJ2-7	CASSRTSSYEQYF	TGCGCCAGCAGCCGGACTAGCTCCTACGAGCAGTACTTC
-	TRBV5-8	-	TRBJ2-1	CASSFGAGGSYEQFF	TGTGCCAGCAGTTTTGGGGCAGGCGGATCATATGAGCAGTTCTTC
-	TRBV27	-	TRBJ2-3	CAVGADSTDTQYF	TGTGCCGTTGGAGCCGACTCCACAGATACGCAGTATTTT
TRBD1	TRBV12-3/TRBV12-4	-	TRBJ2-7	CASSLGQVYSYEQYF	TGTGCCAGCAGCTTGGGACAGGTATACTCCTACGAGCAGTACTTC
TRBD1	TRBV11-2	-	TRBJ2-7	CASSSDRYYEQYF	TGTGCCAGCAGTTCGGACAGGTATTACGAGCAGTACTTC
-	TRBV11-3	-	TRBJ2-2	CASSVGGRDTGELFF	TGTGCCAGCAGCGTGGGGGGGCGAGACACCGGGGAGCTGTTTTTT
TRBD1	TRBV7-9	-	TRBJ2-5	CASSFVTGRRETQYF	TGTGCCAGCAGCTTCGTGACAGGGCGTAGGGAGACCCAGTACTTC
-	TRBV7-9	few	TRBJ2-2	CASSPLDRSGDTGELFF	TGTGCCAGCAGCCCACTCGACCGGTCGGGGGACACCGGGGAGCTGTTTTTT
-	TRBV19	-	TRBJ2-3	CASGVTSTDTQYF	TGTGCCAGTGGTGTTACTAGCACAGATACGCAGTATTTT
-	TRBV7-2	-	TRBJ2-5	CASSLGYQETQYF	TGTGCCAGCAGCCTAGGCTACCAAGAGACCCAGTACTTC
TRBD2	TRBV28	-	TRBJ2-1	CASRWTSGSSYNEQFF	TGTGCCAGCAGGTGGACTAGCGGGAGCTCCTACAATGAGCAGTTCTTC
TRBD2	TRBV7-2	-	TRBJ2-4	CASSGTSGSSLIQYF	TGTGCCAGCAGCGGGACTAGCGGGAGTTCTCTCATTCAGTACTTC
-	TRBV7-3	-	TRBJ2-1	CASSLSVSDEQFF	TGTGCCAGCAGCTTATCAGTCTCCGATGAGCAGTTCTTC
TRBD2	TRBV2	-	TRBJ2-2	CASNSGRDTGELFF	TGTGCCAGTAATAGCGGGAGGGACACCGGGGAGCTGTTTTTT
-	TRBV20-1	-	TRBJ1-2	CSARATDTYGYTF	TGCAGTGCTAGAGCAACAGACACCTATGGCTACACCTTC
TRBD1	TRBV24-1	-	TRBJ1-5	CATSEEGAWQPQHF	TGTGCCACCAGTGAGGAGGGGGCCTGGCAGCCCCAGCATTTT
-	TRBV28	few	TRBJ1-2	CASKGPLGGVGYTF	TGTGCCAGCAAAGGGCCCCTGGGAGGGGTCGGCTACACCTTC
-	TRBV6-1	-	TRBJ1-1	CASSGRNWNTEAFF	TGTGCCAGCAGTGGCAGGAATTGGAACACTGAAGCTTTCTTT
TRBD2	TRBV20-1	few	TRBJ2-5	CSARNLAGVVETQYF	TGCAGTGCTAGGAATTTAGCGGGAGTGGTAGAGACCCAGTACTTC
TRBD2	TRBV28	few	TRBJ2-5	CASSHLFRTSGRAETQYF	TGTGCCAGCAGCCATCTTTTCCGGACTAGCGGGAGGGCGGAGACCCAGTACTTC
TRBD1	TRBV11-2	-	TRBJ2-1	CASSLSGQKSSTYNEQFF	TGTGCCAGCAGCTTATCGGGACAGAAATCATCCACCTACAATGAGCAGTTCTTC
-	TRBV20-1	few	TRBJ2-3	CSARETGQSDTQYF	TGCAGTGCTAGGGAGACGGGACAATCTGATACGCAGTATTTT
-	TRBV20-1	-	TRBJ2-5	CSAKGADGRHHQETQYF	TGCAGTGCTAAAGGGGCCGACGGGAGACATCACCAAGAGACCCAGTACTTC
TRBD2	TRBV20-1	few	TRBJ2-1	CSAAGTSGTFEQFF	TGCAGTGCGGCCGGGACTAGCGGGACGTTTGAGCAGTTCTTC
-	TRBV7-2	-	TRBJ1-3	CASSYEGSGNTIYF	TGTGCCAGCAGCTACGAGGGCTCTGGAAACACCATATATTTT
-	TRBV20-1	-	TRBJ1-2	CSASSPRDGYTF	TGCAGTGCTAGCAGCCCGCGGGATGGCTACACCTTC
-	TRBV6-4	few	TRBJ2-2	CASSDSGTGELFF	TGTGCCAGCAGTGACTCGGGCACCGGGGAGCTGTTTTTT
TRBD1	TRBV15	few	TRBJ2-7	CATSKGQGVAYEQYF	TGTGCCACCAGCAAGGGACAGGGGGTCGCCTACGAGCAGTACTTC
TRBD2	TRBV20-1	-	TRBJ2-3	CSARDHFDRSRRAGGTEDTQYF	TGCAGTGCTAGAGATCATTTCGATAGGTCTCGTAGGGCGGGAGGGACGGAAGATACGCAGTATTTT
TRBD1	TRBV19	-	TRBJ1-5	CASRGGASNQPQHF	TGTGCCAGTAGAGGGGGCGCAAGCAATCAGCCCCAGCATTTT
-	TRBV25-1	few	TRBJ1-2	CASSEGAARLYGYTF	TGTGCCAGCAGTGAGGGGGCGGCCCGCCTCTATGGCTACACCTTC
TRBD1	TRBV6-2/TRBV6-3	few	TRBJ1-1	CASSDLGTGNTEAFF	TGTGCCAGCAGCGATCTCGGGACAGGGAACACTGAAGCTTTCTTT
TRBD1	TRBV7-3	few	TRBJ2-2	CASSLRTGQAAAGTGELFF	TGTGCCAGCAGCCTAAGGACCGGACAGGCCGCTGCGGGCACCGGGGAGCTGTTTTTT
-	TRBV24-1	-	TRBJ2-3	CATSDQTGRSSTDTQYF	TGTGCCACCAGTGATCAGACAGGTCGATCTAGCACAGATACGCAGTATTTT
-	TRBV30	-	TRBJ1-2	CAWRRPHGYTF	TGTGCCTGGCGCAGACCCCATGGCTACACCTTC
-	TRBV27	-	TRBJ1-2	CASSFRQSYGYTF	TGTGCCAGCAGTTTTAGGCAGAGCTATGGCTACACCTTC
TRBD1	TRBV5-6	-	TRBJ2-3	CASSNGQGRTDTQYF	TGTGCCAGCAGCAACGGACAGGGGCGCACAGATACGCAGTATTTT
-	TRBV21-1	-	TRBJ2-7	CASSNWAGGYEQYF	TGTGCCAGCAGCAACTGGGCGGGAGGCTACGAGCAGTACTTC
TRBD2	TRBV7-6	-	TRBJ2-1	CASSLAPTSPSYNEQFF	TGTGCCAGCAGCTTAGCTCCGACTAGCCCTTCCTACAATGAGCAGTTCTTC
-	TRBV6-4	medium-sized	TRBJ2-3	CASSDSDSTDTQYF	TGTGCCAGCAGTGACTCGGACAGCACAGATACGCAGTATTTT
TRBD2	TRBV20-1	-	TRBJ2-1	CSASGTSAYNEQFF	TGCAGTGCTAGCGGGACTAGCGCATACAATGAGCAGTTCTTC
TRBD2	TRBV7-3	few	TRBJ2-3	CASSRLAGDASTQYF	TGTGCCAGCAGCCGACTAGCGGGCGACGCCAGCACGCAGTATTTT
TRBD1	TRBV28	-	TRBJ2-7	CASSVGQDYERYF	TGTGCCAGCAGTGTGGGACAGGACTACGAGCGGTACTTC